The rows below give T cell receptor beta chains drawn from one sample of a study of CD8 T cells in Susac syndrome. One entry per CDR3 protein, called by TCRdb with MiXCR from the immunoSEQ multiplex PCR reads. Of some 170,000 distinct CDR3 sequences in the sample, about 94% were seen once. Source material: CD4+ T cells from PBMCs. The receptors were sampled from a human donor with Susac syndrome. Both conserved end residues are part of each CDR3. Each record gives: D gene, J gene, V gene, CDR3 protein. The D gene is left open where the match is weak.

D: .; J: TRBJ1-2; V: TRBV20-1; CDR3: CSIQTANYGYTF
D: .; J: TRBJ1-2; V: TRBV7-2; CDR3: CASSLLPRDGYTF
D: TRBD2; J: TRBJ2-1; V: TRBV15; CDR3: CATSRDRTSGSLSVF
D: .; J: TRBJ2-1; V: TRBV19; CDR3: CASSITRGDEQFF
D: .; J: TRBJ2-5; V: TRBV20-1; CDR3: CSATAGTLEETQYF
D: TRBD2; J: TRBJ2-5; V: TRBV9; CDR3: CASSVGAGEVRETQYF
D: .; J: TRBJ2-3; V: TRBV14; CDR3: CASSQKDTQYF
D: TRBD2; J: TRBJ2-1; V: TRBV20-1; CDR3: CSASSSGSSNEQFF
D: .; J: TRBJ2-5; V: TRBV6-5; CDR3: CASSFRWSQETQYF
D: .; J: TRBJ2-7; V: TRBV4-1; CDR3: CASSQDDSANHYEQYF
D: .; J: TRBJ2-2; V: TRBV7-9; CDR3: CASSFGQPGELFF
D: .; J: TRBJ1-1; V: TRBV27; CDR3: CASSLHREQAEAFF
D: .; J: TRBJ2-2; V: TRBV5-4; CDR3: CASSSIGGDGELFF
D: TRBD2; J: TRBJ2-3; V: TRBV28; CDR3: CAIAWTSGPWGTDTQYF
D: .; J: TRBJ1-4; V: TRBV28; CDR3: CASSLKGEKLFF
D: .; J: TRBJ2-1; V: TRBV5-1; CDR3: CASSLSPRNDNEQFF
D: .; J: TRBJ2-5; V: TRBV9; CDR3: CASSVMRPKETQYF
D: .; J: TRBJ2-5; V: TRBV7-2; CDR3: CASSLPSGQETQYF
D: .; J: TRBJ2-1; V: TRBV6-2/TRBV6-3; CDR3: CASRGIPYNEQFF
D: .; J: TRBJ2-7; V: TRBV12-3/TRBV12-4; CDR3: CASSFVRVGEQYF
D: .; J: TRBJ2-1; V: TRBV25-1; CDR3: CASSPDSRFWNEQFF
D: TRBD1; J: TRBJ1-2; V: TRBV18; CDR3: CASSHPGQGYGYTF
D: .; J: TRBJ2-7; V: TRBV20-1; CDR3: CSARVGGLTYEQYF
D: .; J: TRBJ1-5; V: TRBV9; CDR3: CASSVGGRQPQHF